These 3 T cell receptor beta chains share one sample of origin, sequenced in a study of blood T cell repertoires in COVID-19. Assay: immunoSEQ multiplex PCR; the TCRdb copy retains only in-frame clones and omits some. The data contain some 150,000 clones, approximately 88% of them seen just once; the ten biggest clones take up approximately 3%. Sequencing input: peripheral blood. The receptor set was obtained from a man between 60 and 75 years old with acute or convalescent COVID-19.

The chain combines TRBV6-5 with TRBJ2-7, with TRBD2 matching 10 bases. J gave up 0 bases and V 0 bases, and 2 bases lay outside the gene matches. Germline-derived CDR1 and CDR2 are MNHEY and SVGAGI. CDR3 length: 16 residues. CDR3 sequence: CASSYSSGGDSYEQYF. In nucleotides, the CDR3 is TGTGCCAGCAGTTACTCCAGCGGGGGGGACTCCTACGAGCAGTACTTC.

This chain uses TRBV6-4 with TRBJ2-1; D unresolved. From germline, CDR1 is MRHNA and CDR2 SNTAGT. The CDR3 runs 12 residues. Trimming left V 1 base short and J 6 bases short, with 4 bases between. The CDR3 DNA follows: TGTGCCAGCAGTGACTACAGCAATGAGCAGTTCTTC. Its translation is CASSDYSNEQFF.

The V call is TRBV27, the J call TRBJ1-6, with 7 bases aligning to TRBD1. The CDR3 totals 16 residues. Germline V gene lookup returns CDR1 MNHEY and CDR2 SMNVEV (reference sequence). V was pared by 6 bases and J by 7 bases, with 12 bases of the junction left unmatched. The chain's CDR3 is CASRQDRTVGNSPLHF. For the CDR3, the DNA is TGTGCCAGCAGACAGGACAGGACGGTTGGCAATTCACCCCTCCACTTT.